Below, 23 T cell receptor beta chains from the same sample are listed, as sequenced in a study of shared clonotypes between healthy human individuals. The table came from immunoSEQ multiplex PCR; TCRdb's copy has only in-frame clones and leaves some out. The sample has approximately 530,000 clones; about 96% are singletons. The specimen sequenced was naive CD4+ T cells sorted from blood. Subset denoted: CD45RA+ positively selected. Source of these receptors: a woman under 40 in good health.

This rearrangement joins TRBV18 to TRBJ2-5, with D perhaps matching TRBD2 (6 bases). Germline values: CDR1 KGHSH, CDR2 LQKENI. This CDR3 has 16 amino acids. The V end was cut by 3 bases, the J end by 2 bases, with 16 bases between. CDR3 sequence (DNA): TGTGCCAGCTCACCGATTATCGCGGGAAGACAAGAGACCCAGTACTTC. Protein product: CASSPIIAGRQETQYF.

This rearrangement joins TRBV28 to TRBJ2-7; D assignment may be TRBD1 or TRBD2 (5 bases each). Deletions cut 4 bases from V and 8 bases from J, with 12 bases between. The CDR3 length is 12 residues. Germline CDR1 and CDR2: MDHEN and SYDVKM. The chain's CDR3 is CASSSGPQQQYF. The CDR3 DNA sequence: TGTGCCAGCAGTTCGGGACCGCAACAGCAGTACTTC.

A remark on this clone: The identical CDR3 is also encoded by other nucleotide sequences in the sample. The CDR3 nucleotides read TGTGCCAGCAGTTTCCCTCGGGGCCTGAACACTGAAGCTTTCTTT. It specifies CASSFPRGLNTEAFF. This chain joins TRBV28 and TRBJ1-1; maybe TRBD1 (5 bases). Germline CDR1 reads MDHEN; CDR2 reads SYDVKM. CDR3 length: 15 amino acids. V dropped 3 bases and J dropped 0 bases, with 11 bases sitting between them.

The table lists this clone with a few counts. This same CDR3 is encoded by further DNA sequences in the sample. The V and J genes are TRBV20-1 and TRBJ2-7; no clear D. The CDR3 has 11 residues. Germline V lookup: CDR1 DFQATT, CDR2 SNEGSKA (reference sequence). Trimming shortened V by 3 bases and J by 3 bases, and 6 bases separated the two germline ends. The CDR3 is CSASGYYEQYF. CDR3 DNA: TGCAGTGCTAGCGGGTACTACGAGCAGTACTTC.

The V and J genes are TRBV9 and TRBJ1-2, with D possibly matching TRBD1 (5 bases). V dropped 7 bases and J dropped 2 bases, with 12 bases sitting between them. The CDR3 is 13 amino acids. The germline CDR1 and CDR2 sequences are SGDLS and YYNGEE. CDR3 bases: TGTGCCAGCGGAACAGGACCGAACTATGGCTACACCTTC. It codes for CASGTGPNYGYTF.

J is TRBJ2-2 and V is TRBV7-3; TRBD2 aligns across 8 bases. CDR1 is SGHTA and CDR2 is FQGTGA in the germline V gene. This CDR3 comprises 17 residues. Losses at the gene ends were 3 bases for V and 5 bases for J; bases not matched to a gene: 11. CDR3: CASSFLTSGSGTGELFF. CDR3 nucleotide sequence: TGTGCCAGCAGCTTCCTCACCAGCGGGAGCGGGACCGGGGAGCTGTTTTTT.

The chain couples TRBV6-5 to TRBJ2-1; D not resolved. CDR1 and CDR2 (germline): MNHEY, SVGAGI. The CDR3 sequence is 14 residues long. V lost 10 bases, J lost 0 bases, and 13 bases lay in between. The CDR3 here is CATQSGDSYNEQFF. In DNA, the CDR3 is TGTGCCACCCAATCAGGAGACTCCTACAATGAGCAGTTCTTC.

J is TRBJ2-7 and V is TRBV19; D is perhaps TRBD2 (6 bases). The CDR3 consists of 14 residues. Germline assignment: CDR1 LNHDA and CDR2 SQIVND (reference sequence). V lost 4 bases and J 2 bases, leaving 12 bases between the germline ends. The CDR3: CASSRAGGAYEQYF. As DNA, the CDR3 is TGTGCCAGTAGTAGGGCAGGAGGGGCCTACGAGCAGTACTTC.

The V and J genes are TRBV7-6 and TRBJ2-5; TRBD1 matches at 7 bases. Germline CDR1 SGHVS, CDR2 FNYEAQ. The CDR3 consists of 14 residues. Trimming took 5 bases from V and 5 from J; bases not matched to a gene: 8. CDR3 sequence reads: CASSPSGGGETQYF. CDR3 sequence (DNA): TGTGCCAGCAGCCCGTCAGGGGGTGGGGAGACCCAGTACTTC.

The chain employs TRBV9 and TRBJ2-7; 11 nucleotides line up with TRBD2. The CDR3 is made up of 17 amino acids. V lost 2 bases and J lost 2; bases outside the gene matches: 9. In germline, CDR1 is SGDLS, CDR2 YYNGEE. CDR3 DNA: TGTGCCAGCAGCGTGGGGACTAGCGGTCGAATAACCTACGAGCAGTACTTC. Its protein product is CASSVGTSGRITYEQYF.

In its sample, this clone was seen a few times. This chain links TRBV7-9 with TRBJ1-1; D not certain. Germline-derived CDR1 and CDR2 are SEHNR and FQNEAQ (reference sequence). V was pared by 7 bases and J by 0 bases, with 9 bases between. This CDR3 is built from 13 residues. The CDR3 sequence: CASIQAVNTEAFF. The CDR3 nucleotides read TGTGCCAGCATCCAAGCAGTGAACACTGAAGCTTTCTTT.

This clone is a singleton in its sample. The chain joins TRBV27 to TRBJ1-3; no reliable D call. The germline V gene encodes CDR1 MNHEY and CDR2 SMNVEV (reference sequence). V was clipped by 7 bases and J by 0 bases, with 10 bases between them. The CDR3 has 14 residues. The CDR3 nucleotides read TGTGCCAGCAAGATAAATTACTCTGGAAACACCATATATTTT. As protein: CASKINYSGNTIYF.

This chain joins TRBV6-6 and TRBJ1-1; D remains unclear. Per germline, CDR1 MNHNY and CDR2 SVGAGI (reference sequence). V lost 6 bases, J lost 9 bases, and 20 bases lay in between. The CDR3 totals 14 residues. The CDR3 DNA reads TGTGCCAGCAGCCCAACGCGGGATGACGGGAAAGCTTTCTTT. As protein: CASSPTRDDGKAFF.

J is TRBJ2-2 and V is TRBV21-1; TRBD2, as called in the table, went unchecked against the DNA. TRBV21-1 is listed as a pseudogene. This CDR3 contains 17 residues. In DNA, the CDR3 is TGTGCCAGCAGCAAACCCCGAGCGGGAATGAACACCGGGGAGCTGTTTTTT. Protein sequence: CASSKPRAGMNTGELFF.

The chain joins TRBV28 to TRBJ2-7; 7 nucleotides line up with TRBD2. Germline V gene sequence: CDR1 MDHEN, CDR2 SYDVKM. After removal of 3 bases from V and 1 base from J, the junction contained 15 bases not matched to a gene. This CDR3 is 18 amino acids long. CDR3 protein: CASSFISVGSGASYEQYF. CDR3 coding DNA: TGTGCCAGCAGTTTCATTTCGGTCGGGAGCGGGGCTTCCTACGAGCAGTACTTC.

The gene calls are TRBV6-1 and TRBJ2-2; no reliable D call. The CDR3 is 13 residues long. Germline V gene lookup returns CDR1 MNHNS and CDR2 SASEGT. V was cut by 7 bases and J by 4 bases, with 10 bases left in between. The CDR3 sequence is CASKIEVTGELFF. CDR3 DNA sequence: TGTGCCAGCAAGATTGAGGTCACCGGGGAGCTGTTTTTT.

Here the CDR3 reads CASSYPGGAYSEQYF. CDR3 coding DNA: TGTGCCAGCAGTTACCCGGGGGGGGCTTATTCCGAGCAGTACTTC. This rearrangement joins TRBV6-6 to TRBJ2-7, with 8 bases that match TRBD2. The CDR3 spans 15 residues. Losses at the gene ends were 2 bases for V and 6 bases for J; bases not matched to a gene: 9. Germline V lookup: CDR1 MNHNY, CDR2 SVGAGI (reference sequence).

V is TRBV27 and J is TRBJ2-2; 14 bases agree with TRBD2. CDR1 is MNHEY, CDR2 SMNVEV, per germline (reference sequence). The CDR3 contains 19 residues. The J segment lost 4 bases and the V segment lost 5 bases, leaving 12 bases of the junction unmatched. CDR3 sequence: CASSPTGTSGSPGTGELFF. CDR3 sequence (DNA): TGTGCCAGCAGTCCTACAGGGACTAGCGGGAGCCCGGGCACCGGGGAGCTGTTTTTT.

This clone was counted once. The CDR3 region has the DNA TGCGCCAGCAGCTCCGGACAGAAAGCCTATGGCTACACCTTC. Translation gives CASSSGQKAYGYTF. The chain uses TRBV5-1 and TRBJ1-2, with D possibly matching TRBD1 (6 bases). The V end lost 3 bases, the J end lost 4 bases, and 13 bases lay between the germline ends. CDR1 and CDR2 from the germline V gene are SGHRS and YFSETQ. The CDR3 runs to 14 residues.

In DNA form, the CDR3 reads TGTGCCAGCAGTTTGACAAACGAGCAGTACTTC. Encoded protein: CASSLTNEQYF. The rearrangement joins TRBV28 to TRBJ2-7; D remains ambiguous. Trimming left V 3 bases short and J 5 bases short, with 5 bases between. The CDR3 is made up of 11 amino acids. In germline, CDR1 is MDHEN, CDR2 SYDVKM.

The chain recombines TRBV18 with TRBJ1-2, with D possibly being TRBD1 (5 bases). Looked up from germline, CDR1 is KGHSH and CDR2 is LQKENI. This CDR3 contains 15 residues. Between the trimmed V and J ends, which lost 1 base and 8 bases, there was a span of 17 bases. The CDR3 spells CASSPLTQAGVGYTF. CDR3 coding DNA: TGTGCCAGCTCACCACTTACCCAGGCGGGGGTCGGCTACACCTTC.

The sample holds one count of this clone. The gene calls are TRBV12-1 and TRBJ2-3; the listed D gene, TRBD2, was not tested against the DNA. TRBV12-1 is a pseudogene locus. The CDR3 extends over 15 amino acids. Here the CDR3 DNA reads TGTGCCAGCAGCTTTCAAGAACTAGCCACAGATACGCAGTATTTT. This encodes CASSFQELATDTQYF.

V is TRBV25-1 and J is TRBJ2-1, with D uncertain. This CDR3 is built from 12 residues. Trimming pared 5 bases from V and 4 bases from J, leaving 6 bases between. The germline V gene encodes CDR1 MGHDK and CDR2 SYGVNS. CDR3 loop: CASSIYYNEQFF. CDR3 DNA sequence: TGTGCCAGCAGTATTTATTACAATGAGCAGTTCTTC.